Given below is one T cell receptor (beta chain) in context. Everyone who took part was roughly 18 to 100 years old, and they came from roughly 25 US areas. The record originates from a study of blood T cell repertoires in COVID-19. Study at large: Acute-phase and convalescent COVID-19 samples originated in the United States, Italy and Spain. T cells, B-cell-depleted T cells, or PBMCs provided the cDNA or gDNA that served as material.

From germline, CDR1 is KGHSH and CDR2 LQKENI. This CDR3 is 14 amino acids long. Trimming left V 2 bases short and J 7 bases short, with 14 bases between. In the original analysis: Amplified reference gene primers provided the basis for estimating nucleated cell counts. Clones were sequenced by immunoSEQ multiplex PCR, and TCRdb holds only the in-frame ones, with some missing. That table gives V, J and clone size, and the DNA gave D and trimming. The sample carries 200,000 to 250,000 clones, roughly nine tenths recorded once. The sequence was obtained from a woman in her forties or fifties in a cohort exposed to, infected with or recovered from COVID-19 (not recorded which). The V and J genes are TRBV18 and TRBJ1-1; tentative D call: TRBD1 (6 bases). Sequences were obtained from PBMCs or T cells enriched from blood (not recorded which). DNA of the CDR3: TGTGCCAGCTCACCAGGGACAAACATGGGTGAAGCTTTCTTT. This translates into CASSPGTNMGEAFF.